The T cell receptor beta chain under discussion was sequenced for a study of blood T cell repertoires in COVID-19. Study-wide background: Samples representing acute and convalescent COVID-19 were sourced from the United States, Italy and Spain. PBMCs, B-cell-depleted T cells, or T cells were the source of the cDNA or gDNA that made up the material.

Per the original methods: Reference gene primers were amplified, and this amplification served to estimate nucleated cell counts. Repertoires were generated with immunoSEQ multiplex PCR, while TCRdb's copy carries only in-frame clones and drops some. Clone size and V and J calls were adopted from that table, with D and trimming inferred from the DNA. The data hold 200,000 or so clones, with 65% to 90% observed a single time. Source material: peripheral blood. The TCR comes from a human donor in a cohort sampled during active COVID-19.

CDR3 DNA sequence: TGTGCCAGCAGTTTTGGGGGCGCGGTCTGGACTGAAGCTTTCTTT. Translation: CASSFGGAVWTEAFF. This rearrangement joins TRBV27 to TRBJ1-1; D is perhaps TRBD1 (6 bases). Germline V gene data show CDR1 as MNHEY and CDR2 as SMNVEV (reference sequence). Deletions cut 3 bases from V and 5 bases from J, with 16 bases between. The CDR3 runs 15 residues.